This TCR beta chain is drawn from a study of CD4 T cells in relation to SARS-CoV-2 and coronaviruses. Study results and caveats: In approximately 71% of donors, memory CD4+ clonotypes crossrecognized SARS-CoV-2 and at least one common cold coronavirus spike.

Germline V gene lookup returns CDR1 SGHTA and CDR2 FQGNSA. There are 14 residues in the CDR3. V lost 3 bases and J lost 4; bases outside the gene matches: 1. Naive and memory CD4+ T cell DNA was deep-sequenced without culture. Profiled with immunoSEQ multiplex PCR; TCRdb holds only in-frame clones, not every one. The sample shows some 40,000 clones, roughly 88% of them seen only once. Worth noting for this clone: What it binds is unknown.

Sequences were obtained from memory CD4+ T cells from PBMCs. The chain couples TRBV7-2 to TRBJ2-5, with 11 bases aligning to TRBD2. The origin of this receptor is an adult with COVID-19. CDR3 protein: CASSFGLAGETQYF. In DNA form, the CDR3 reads TGTGCCAGCAGCTTTGGACTAGCGGGAGAGACCCAGTACTTC.